This T cell receptor beta chain stems from a study of cytomegalovirus exposure and HLA in healthy donors (dated by TCRdb to the late 2010s). Study-level background: An earlier analysis of some 500 of the donors reported approximately 270 Gb of sequence data and 100 million to 130 million unique TCR beta sequences from around 200 million T cells. On average, around 240,000 unique TCR beta nucleotide sequences were sequenced per donor among about 400 genotyped donors of the cohort, with 15% to 20% of those sequences being non-productive. Typing coverage differed by locus: A, B, C, DRB1 and DQB1 were typed in about 620-630 donors, DQA1 in about 560, DPA1 in around 580, and DPB1 in about 450. In addition to the first cohort of 650 to 750 subjects, a separate validation cohort of approximately 110 different subjects was used. Every discovery cohort repertoire had been produced on one sequencing platform. An early release covering 550 to 700 HLA-typed donors comprised about 290 gigabases of sequencing data and roughly 86 million unique TCR sequences. Donor age, sex, ethnicity and CMV serostatus were collected together with the repertoire data. Because of strong linkage in the cohort, four to six DR-DQ haplotypes were treated as single units for association and clustering. In the later analysis, no new phenotypic data were used to find candidate immune exposures; instead, reliance was placed on TCR beta sequences and their occurrence across donors. The study was designed to test whether signatures of past pathogen exposure could be identified by cataloging public T cell receptors. High-throughput TCR immunosequencing, statistical association of individual TCRs with disease status, and machine learning were combined to predict cytomegalovirus infection status. Of the 350 to 450 genotyped donors, about 80% fell in the genetic ancestry cluster associated with self-reported Caucasian donors. Genome-wide SNP genotypes for about 60% of the roughly 700 donors were used in a later genetic analysis, which treated that subset as a discovery cohort. An earlier analysis of approximately 640 of the donors applied high-throughput TCR beta sequencing to assess whether each TCR beta V gene segment acted as functional or pseudogenic. A later analysis re-analyzed previously published TCR beta repertoires from 666 donors and added high-resolution HLA genotyping to study TCR occurrence patterns. The T cell repertoires of 666 subjects were profiled by immunosequencing and related to cytomegalovirus serostatus. Class I and class II HLA loci were covered by the typing at four-digit resolution.

As regards this clone: The antigen it binds to is not known. One base away there is no much larger clone; base qualities are not given.

V is cut back by 4 bases and J by 7 bases, with 8 bases in the junction unmatched. CDR1 and CDR2, per the germline V gene (reference sequence), are WNHNN and SYGVQD. From the cysteine up to the phenylalanine, the CDR3 has a length of 14 residues. The DNA shown is the 42-base CDR3, in frame from base 1. The cohort consisted of hundreds of healthy bone marrow donors. At the time of sampling, all cohort members were nominally healthy, though unrecorded immune exposures were likely present. The donor tested CMV seronegative and was one of the 352 seronegative cohort members. A peripheral blood sample was provided by each donor, and peripheral blood mononuclear cells were used for TCR beta sequencing. Genomic DNA extraction from the blood cell samples was performed with the Qiagen DNeasy Blood Extraction Kit. The library was produced with the immunoSEQ multiplex PCR assay. For the multiplex PCR, a mixture combining 60 forward primers for TCR Vbeta segments and 13 reverse primers for TCR Jbeta segments was used. The CDR3 region of rearranged TCR beta genes was amplified from genomic DNA by a multiplex PCR assay. The amplified TCR beta libraries were sequenced on the Illumina HiSeq System as 87-base-pair reads. Turning to the authors' computational methods: A later analysis tallied some 79 million unique TCR beta chains across the 666 repertoires, and around 12 million of those chains were shared by two or more donors. To remove PCR and sequencing errors, raw reads were error-corrected and collapsed into unique sequences using a nearest-neighbor algorithm that merged closely related sequences. To assign V, D and J gene segments, CDR3 sequences were aligned to IMGT reference sequences. For a sequence to be retained, a match of at least six nucleotides to both a V gene segment and a J gene segment was required. Rearrangements were classified as productive when the CDR3 lacked stop codons and remained in frame with V and J, and all other rearrangements were classified as non-productive. Following IMGT convention, CDR3 was defined as the stretch from the second conserved V-encoded cysteine to the conserved J-encoded phenylalanine. The earlier analysis of about 590 of the donors excluded sequences that lacked an unambiguous match to a single V gene segment. An earlier analysis of 550 to 650 of the donors classified V segments as functional when productive rearrangements were above 56.7% and as segregating when the standard deviation between donors was above 5%. To diagnose cytomegalovirus status from the catalog of TCR beta chain sequences, a statistical classification framework was built. In a later analysis, TCR nucleotide sequences were compared against IMGT/GENE-DB human TR gene sequences so that V and J genes could be assigned. The TCRdist pipeline was used in a later analysis to assign CDR3 sequences and most-parsimonious VDJ recombination scenarios. In a later analysis, each TCR beta chain was defined by its CDR3 amino acid sequence together with its V-gene family, and reads without a unique V-gene family were excluded. In a later analysis, around 650 highly shared, low-generation-probability nucleotide sequences were removed to address suspected cross-contamination and a sequencing artifact. In a later analysis, a clonal expansion index was calculated for each public chain from normalized within-repertoire ranks of inferred template counts. In a later analysis, generation probabilities were computed using a VDJ recombination model fitted to out-of-frame rearrangements, and the results were checked against IGoR. In a later analysis, hypergeometric tests were used to score TCR-TCR, TCR-HLA and TCR-CMV co-occurrence, with a repertoire-size bias correction applied to TCR pairs. A later analysis estimated false discovery rates by permuting HLA or CMV assignments 20 times. A later analysis grouped co-occurring TCRs with DBSCAN, adding TCRdist sequence similarity when clustering within HLA-allele-positive subsets. Repertoires with fewer than 30,000 or more than 120,000 public chains, plus five repertoires with anomalous nucleotide sharing, were excluded from co-occurrence clustering. Entries here come from immuneACCESS through TCRdb and include only in-frame sequences with V and J called. Some clones fail to appear in such tables; in the studies checked, an unresolved V gene covers under half of the shortfall, and the cause of the remainder is unknown. V and J calls and clone size are given by that table; D and trimming were obtained from the DNA. The sample yields some 150,000 clones; around 74% were counted once. The ten most abundant clones make up 2.5% to 3.5% of the sample.

The research as a whole found: Seventeen rarely observed V segments, including chromosome 9 orphons, were excluded from the earlier analysis of almost 600 of the donors because counts were too low. Because HLA typing was missing for some donors at each locus, association tests included only the typed subset. While some public TCRs were present in many individuals, most TCR sequences turned up only very rarely across donors. In a later analysis, TCR association rates were found to vary across HLA loci, with the most associated TCRs seen for DRB1 alleles and the fewest for HLA-C alleles. Compared with the roughly 720-donor mean, donors in an Asian-associated ancestry cluster had fewer N-insertions in productive TCRs, according to a later genetic analysis. In both the original and validation cohorts, the classifier was reported to diagnose cytomegalovirus status with high specificity and sensitivity. It was suggested by the authors that the approach could potentially be generalized to other disease states and immunological phenotypes. A further reported finding was that TCR beta sequences accurately predicted the HLA-A and HLA-B alleles for most subjects in the first cohort. The sequencing pipeline was judged likely to have produced a cluster of highly shared sequence variants as a technical artifact. In a later analysis, 16,951 TCR beta sequences were associated with specific HLA alleles at a false discovery rate of 0.05. Some IMGT-functional V segments, including TRBV6-2 and TRBV6-3, could not be told apart with the 87-base-pair reads, so those segments were excluded. A total of 164 TCR beta chains were listed by the study as associated with cytomegalovirus. In this cohort, only TCR beta chains were sequenced, and detectable features were limited by the absence of alpha or paired-chain data. Correlated functional status among segregating V segments might reflect linkage disequilibrium, but an unknown experimental factor could not be ruled out. In an earlier analysis of 587 of the donors, most TCR beta V segments appeared in productive rearrangements about 90% or about 30% of the time, broadly matching IMGT annotations. In vitro tests confirmed that a few of the cytomegalovirus-associated TCR beta chains recognize cytomegalovirus antigens. Assigning TCR associations to individual alleles was difficult when HLA alleles, especially DR and DQ, strongly co-occurred. For the cohort, immune exposure information was limited to CMV serostatus. In a later genetic analysis, a missense DCLRE1C variant was associated with V-gene and J-gene trimming of TCR beta chains, and the association was replicated in an independent cohort. Sequencing depth was assumed to be roughly uniform across donors in the presence/absence analyses, though that assumption may not hold. According to a later analysis, most CMV-associated TCR beta chains appeared to be HLA-restricted, and the HLA associations seemed to be driven largely by CMV exposure. A later analysis reported that several top co-occurrence clusters appeared linked to parvovirus B19, influenza, CMV and Epstein-Barr virus. Compared with equally common non-associated chains, HLA-associated TCR beta chains in a later analysis were more clonally expanded and had lower generation probabilities.

Sequencing was performed on PBMCs. This TCR derives from a female donor in good health and CMV-seronegative. The rearrangement combines TRBV10-1 with TRBJ2-3; the central 7 bases match TRBD1. CDR3 loop: CASSGTGYVNTQYF. The nucleotides read TGCGCCAGCAGTGGGACAGGATACGTAAATACGCAGTATTTT.